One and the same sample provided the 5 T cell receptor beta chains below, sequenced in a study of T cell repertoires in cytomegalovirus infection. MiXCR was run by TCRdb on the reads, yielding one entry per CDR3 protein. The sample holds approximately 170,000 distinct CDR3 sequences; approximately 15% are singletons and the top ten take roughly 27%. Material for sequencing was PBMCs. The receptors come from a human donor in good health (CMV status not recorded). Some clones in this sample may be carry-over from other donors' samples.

CDR3 bases: TGTGCCAGCAACACAGGGAGCTGGAACACTGAAGCTTTCTTT. It codes for CASNTGSWNTEAFF. The chain has TRBV25-1 and TRBJ1-1; D perhaps matches TRBD1 (6 bases). The V gene lost 7 bases and the J gene lost 1 base, with 13 bases spanning the gap. The CDR3 runs 14 residues. Germline V gives CDR1 MGHDK, CDR2 SYGVNS.

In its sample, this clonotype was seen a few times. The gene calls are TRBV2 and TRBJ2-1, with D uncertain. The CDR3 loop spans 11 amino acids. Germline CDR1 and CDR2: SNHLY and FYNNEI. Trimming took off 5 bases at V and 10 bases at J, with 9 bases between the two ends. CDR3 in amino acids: CASSSRQEQFF. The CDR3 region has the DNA TGTGCCAGCAGTTCACGCCAGGAGCAGTTCTTC.

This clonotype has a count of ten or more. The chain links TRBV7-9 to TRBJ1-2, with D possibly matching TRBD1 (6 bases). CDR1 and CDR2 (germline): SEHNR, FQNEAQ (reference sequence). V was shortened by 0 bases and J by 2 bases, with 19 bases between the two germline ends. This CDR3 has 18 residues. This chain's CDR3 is CASSLAHRTGPQNYGYTF. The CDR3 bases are TGTGCCAGCAGCTTAGCGCATAGAACAGGGCCGCAAAACTATGGCTACACCTTC.

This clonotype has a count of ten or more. This CDR3 reads CASSDSPGIGPTTDTQYF. CDR3 DNA sequence: TGTGCCAGCAGTGATTCGCCGGGGATAGGCCCGACCACAGATACGCAGTATTTT. This chain connects TRBV2 to TRBJ2-3, with a tentative D call TRBD2 (5 bases). The CDR3 spans 18 residues. The germline V and J ends were trimmed by 3 bases and 2 bases, with 21 bases remaining between them. The germline V gene has CDR1 SNHLY and CDR2 FYNNEI.

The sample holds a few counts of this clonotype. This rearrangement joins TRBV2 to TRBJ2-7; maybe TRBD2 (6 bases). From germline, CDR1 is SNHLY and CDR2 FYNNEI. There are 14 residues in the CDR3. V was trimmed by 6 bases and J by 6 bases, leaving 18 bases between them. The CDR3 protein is CASRPRAVGGEQYF. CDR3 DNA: TGTGCCAGCAGACCCCGGGCAGTGGGGGGCGAGCAGTACTTC.